These 12 T cell receptor beta chains were all obtained from the same sample, sequenced in a study of human T cells and chemical hapten exposure. TCRdb reprocessed the RACE reads via MiXCR and lists one record per CDR3 protein. The table records about 190,000 distinct CDR3 sequences, approximately 26% of them present only once. Described time point: patch test 3, about 24 weeks after DPC sensitization. Treatment in this sample: therapeutic diphenylcyclopropenone sensitization with weekly scalp DPC. The source material was whole blood, sampled in connection with sensitization to the hapten diphenylcyclopropenone (DPC). The receptors were gathered from a woman aged 40 to 50 with alopecia areata. Some clones in this sample may be carry-over from other donors' samples.

V gene TRBV27 combines with J gene TRBJ2-1; D remains unclear. Trimming took off 1 base at V and 0 bases at J, with 1 base between the two ends. The germline V gene encodes CDR1 MNHEY and CDR2 SMNVEV (reference sequence). The CDR3 consists of 13 residues. CDR3 DNA: TGTGCCAGCAGTTTATACTCCTACAATGAGCAGTTCTTC. It specifies CASSLYSYNEQFF.

This clonotype was recorded at least ten times. J is TRBJ2-1 and V is TRBV9, with 8 nucleotides matching TRBD2. This CDR3 has 17 residues. Germline assignment: CDR1 SGDLS and CDR2 YYNGEE. Trimming cost V 4 bases and J 7 bases; bases outside gene matches: 16. The CDR3, as DNA: TGTGCCAGCAGCTTGGATGAGGGCAGCGGGAGCCGGAATGAGCAGTTCTTC. This gives the protein CASSLDEGSGSRNEQFF. Using reference TRBV9 and TRBJ2-1 for the parts outside the CDR3, the full variable domain is DSGVTQTPKHLITATGQRVTLRCSPRSGDLSVYWYQQSLDQGLQFLIQYYNGEERAKGNILERFSAQQFPDLHSELNLSSLELGDSALYFCASSLDEGSGSRNEQFFGPGTRLTVL.

This clonotype turned up a few times. The V call is TRBV4-3, the J call TRBJ2-5; TRBD1 matches at 9 bases. With 2 bases clipped from V and 6 bases from J, the junction kept 1 base outside the gene matches. CDR3 length: 13 residues. The germline CDR1 and CDR2 sequences are LGHNA and YSLEER. The CDR3 DNA follows: TGCGCCAGCAGCCAATACAGGGGGCAGACCCAGTACTTC. It encodes CASSQYRGQTQYF.

This chain joins TRBV7-2 and TRBJ1-2; possible D gene TRBD1, 6 bases. The CDR3 runs to 15 residues. Looked up from germline, CDR1 is SGHTA and CDR2 is FQGNSA. Trimming removed 0 bases from V and 6 bases from J, with 14 bases in between. Here the CDR3 reads CASSLAGGREDGYTF. The CDR3 DNA is TGTGCCAGCAGCTTAGCCGGGGGGCGCGAGGATGGCTACACCTTC.

The chain uses TRBV2 and TRBJ2-7, with 13 bases lining up with TRBD2. The junction had 11 bases not matched to a gene; V was cut back by 6 bases and J by 6 bases. The CDR3 covers 16 residues. CDR1 SNHLY and CDR2 FYNNEI come from the germline V gene. CDR3 protein: CASSKYRTSGSSEQYF. DNA of the CDR3: TGTGCCAGCAGCAAATATCGGACTAGCGGGAGTTCCGAGCAGTACTTC.

This clonotype appeared a few times. The V gene is TRBV5-1, the J gene TRBJ2-2; D is ambiguous. CDR3 size: 13 residues. From germline, CDR1 is SGHRS and CDR2 YFSETQ. V lost 0 bases, J lost 6 bases, and 6 bases lay in between. The chain's CDR3 is CASSLGIAGELFF. CDR3 coding DNA: TGCGCCAGCAGCTTGGGCATCGCCGGGGAGCTGTTTTTT.

V and J are TRBV9 and TRBJ2-5; D gene ambiguous. Germline loops: CDR1 SGDLS, CDR2 YYNGEE. Trimming took 4 bases from V and 2 from J, leaving 12 bases between them. The CDR3 is 14 residues long. This CDR3 is CASSPRVGQETQYF. In DNA form, the CDR3 reads TGTGCCAGCAGCCCAAGAGTGGGGCAAGAGACCCAGTACTTC.

The chain has TRBV20-1 and TRBJ1-6; 7 bases are a match to TRBD1. Germline V lookup: CDR1 DFQATT, CDR2 SNEGSKA (reference sequence). The CDR3 consists of 12 residues. CDR3 nucleotides: TGCAGCCCTCGACAGGGTTATTCACCCCTCCACTTT. Protein sequence: CSPRQGYSPLHF.

The sample holds a few counts of this clonotype. The rearrangement uses TRBV2 and TRBJ2-3; 10 bases align to TRBD2. The CDR3 runs to 16 residues. Germline-derived CDR1 and CDR2 are SNHLY and FYNNEI. V lost 5 bases to trimming and J lost 7 bases; unmatched junction nucleotides: 12. CDR3 DNA: TGTGCCAGCAGTCCTCTAGCGGGAGCCCTAAAGAATACGCAGTATTTT. Its translation is CASSPLAGALKNTQYF.

This clonotype was detected a few times. This chain uses TRBV20-1 with TRBJ2-3, with a possible D match to TRBD2 (5 bases). Germline CDR1 is DFQATT and CDR2 is SNEGSKA (reference sequence). The CDR3 contains 16 residues. Trimming removed 8 bases from V and 0 bases from J, with 21 bases in between. The CDR3 DNA follows: TGCAGTTGCCCCGAGAGTCAGCGGTACAGCACAGATACGCAGTATTTT. As protein: CSCPESQRYSTDTQYF.

The chain uses TRBV4-3 and TRBJ2-2; D unresolved. Germline CDR1 reads LGHNA; CDR2 reads YSLEER. Trimming took off 1 base at V and 3 bases at J, with 12 bases between the two ends. This CDR3 spans 16 amino acids. The CDR3 DNA is TGCGCCAGCAGCCAAGGAGCCGGGCCCTACACCGGGGAGCTGTTTTTT. This gives the protein CASSQGAGPYTGELFF.

The chain combines TRBV12-3 or TRBV12-4 with TRBJ1-1; the D gene is possibly TRBD1 (5 bases). CDR3 length equals 14 residues. Trimming cost V 3 bases and J 1 base, with 9 bases left between them. CDR3 amino acids: CASSLAGTNTEAFF. CDR3 nucleotide sequence: TGTGCCAGCAGTTTGGCAGGGACGAACACTGAAGCTTTCTTT.